This T cell receptor beta chain was recovered during a study of T-cell memory formation after mild COVID-19. This clonotype has just a few counts. Its antigen is undetermined. CDR3 length: 17 residues. Germline assignment: CDR1 SEHNR and CDR2 FQNEAQ (reference sequence). Trimming shortened V by 5 bases and J by 2 bases, and 20 bases separated the two germline ends. It was 5'RACE with constant-segment primers that produced the TCR alpha and TCR beta cDNA libraries, which carried sample barcodes and UMIs. TCRdb used MiXCR to reprocess the 5' RACE reads, holding one entry per CDR3 protein. This sample has fewer than 400,000 distinct CDR3 sequences; roughly 13% occur once, and the top ten carry about a fifth. Study-level results: Later expanders leaned CD4+, whereas clones that contracted between day 15 and 85 were balanced CD4/CD8. Clones from the second wave (peaking day 37) had unconfirmed SARS-CoV-2 specificity. Clones which contracted sat mainly in CM and EM if CD4+, and in EMRA if CD8+.

The rearrangement links TRBV7-9 to TRBJ2-3; D perhaps matches TRBD2 (6 bases). This sequence was found in a man younger than 35 who had mild COVID-19 (a few samples of this study predate the infection). Cell type and time point are not known. Material: PBMCs or a T cell subset sorted from them (not recorded which). The CDR3 loop is CASSRRGYGSNTDTQYF. The CDR3 DNA is TGTGCCAGCAGCCGGAGGGGATACGGGTCGAACACAGATACGCAGTATTTT.